This T cell receptor (beta chain) came from a study of PD-1 blockade in classical Hodgkin lymphoma. Time point in this sample: cycle 4 day 1 (C4D1), after five to seven weeks of nivolumab. The patients all showed relapse after autologous stem cell transplantation, while their brentuximab vedotin exposure varied. The repertoire was sequenced with immunoSEQ multiplex PCR; TCRdb's copy has only in-frame clones and lacks some. The sample yields around 92,000 clones, more than 80% seen once. Germline V gene sequence: CDR1 SGHNT, CDR2 YYREEE (reference sequence). The CDR3 spans 11 residues. Sequencing was performed on peripheral blood mononuclear cells (PBMCs), taken before the fourth cycle of nivolumab. This clonotype was sampled from a human donor with classical Hodgkin lymphoma. J is TRBJ2-1 and V is TRBV5-4, with D possibly matching TRBD2 (5 bases). CDR3 DNA sequence: TGTGTTATAGCGTCCTACAATGAGCAGTTCTTC. It codes for CVIASYNEQFF.